The 2 T cell receptor beta chains below come from one sample, sequenced in a study of blood T cell repertoires in COVID-19. Measured with immunoSEQ multiplex PCR; TCRdb has only the in-frame clones, and not every one. The table lists around 150,000 clones, over 60% of them singletons, with approximately 8% in the top ten. The sample consisted of peripheral blood. All receptors come from a man aged 55 to 70 with acute or convalescent COVID-19.

The chain couples TRBV25-1 to TRBJ2-5, with TRBD1 as a possible D gene (5 bases). CDR1 is MGHDK and CDR2 is SYGVNS in the germline V gene. This CDR3 has 13 residues. V lost 3 bases and J 5 bases, leaving 10 bases between the germline ends. The CDR3 here is CASSDRVVETQYF. DNA for the CDR3: TGTGCCAGCAGTGACAGGGTGGTTGAGACCCAGTACTTC. The whole variable domain, filled in from reference TRBV25-1 and TRBJ2-5, reads EADIYQTPRYLVIGTGKKITLECSQTMGHDKMYWYQQDPGMELHLIHYSYGVNSTEKGDLSSESTVSRIRTEHFPLTLESARPSHTSQYLCASSDRVVETQYFGPGTRLLVL.

This clone was counted once. CDR3 amino acids: CASSQAPLAGANTGELFF. The CDR3 DNA sequence: TGCGCCAGCAGCCAAGCTCCACTAGCGGGGGCCAACACCGGGGAGCTGTTTTTT. The chain has TRBV4-1 and TRBJ2-2; 11 bases map to TRBD2. The CDR3 has 18 residues. Germline CDR1 reads MGHRA; CDR2 reads YSYEKL. V lost 1 base and J lost 2; bases outside the gene matches: 6.